This is a list of T cell receptor beta chains from one sample in a study of regulatory T cells in long-lasting Graves disease. Via MiXCR, TCRdb re-called the multiplex PCR reads, giving one row per CDR3 protein. The table records 300,000 to 450,000 distinct CDR3 sequences, 15% of them present only once. The sequences come from peripheral blood mononuclear cells (PBMCs), collected at new diagnosis, from a patient treated with antithyroid drugs. These TCRs come from a female donor with Graves disease. The CDR3 runs from the conserved cysteine through the conserved F or W.

V: TRBV5-5; J: TRBJ1-1; CDR3: CASSDRGVEAFF
V: TRBV12-5; J: TRBJ1-1; CDR3: CASGRRWAHGAFF
V: TRBV20-1; J: TRBJ1-1; CDR3: CSAREGNTEAFF
V: TRBV11-2; J: TRBJ2-3; CDR3: CASSSLGRADTQYF
V: TRBV20-1; J: TRBJ1-3; CDR3: CSAKDLGGLSGNTIYF
V: TRBV18; J: TRBJ1-3; CDR3: CASSPSDTEGTIYF
V: TRBV20-1; J: TRBJ2-7; CDR3: CSALAAGTYEQYF
V: TRBV5-5; J: TRBJ1-1; CDR3: CASSLEEGRTEAFF
V: TRBV12-3/TRBV12-4; J: TRBJ2-2; CDR3: CASSGGAGELFF
V: TRBV7-2; J: TRBJ2-2; CDR3: CASRKAGVSGELFF
V: TRBV5-1; J: TRBJ2-2; CDR3: CASSSPVLAGAGGELFF
V: TRBV20-1; J: TRBJ1-1; CDR3: CSAQPRTPVGEAFF
V: TRBV28; J: TRBJ1-1; CDR3: CASSLGPGFKAFF
V: TRBV6-1; J: TRBJ2-7; CDR3: CASTLGTSGSYEQYF
V: TRBV28; J: TRBJ2-5; CDR3: CASSLTRLAGKKETQYF
V: TRBV4-1; J: TRBJ2-7; CDR3: CASSQEAGNMREQYF